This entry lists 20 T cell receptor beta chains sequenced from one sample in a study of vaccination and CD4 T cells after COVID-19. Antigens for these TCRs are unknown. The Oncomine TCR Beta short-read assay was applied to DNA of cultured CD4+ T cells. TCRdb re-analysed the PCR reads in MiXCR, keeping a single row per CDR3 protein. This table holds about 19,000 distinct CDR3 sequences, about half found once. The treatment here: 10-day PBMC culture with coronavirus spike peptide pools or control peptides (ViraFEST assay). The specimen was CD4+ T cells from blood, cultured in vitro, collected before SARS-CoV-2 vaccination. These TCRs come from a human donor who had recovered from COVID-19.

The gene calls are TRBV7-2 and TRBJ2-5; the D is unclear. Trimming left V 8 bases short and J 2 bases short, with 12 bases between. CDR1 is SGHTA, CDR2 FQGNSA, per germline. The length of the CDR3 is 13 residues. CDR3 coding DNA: TGTGCCAGCGGTGCCAGAGATCAAGAGACCCAGTACTTC. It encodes CASGARDQETQYF.

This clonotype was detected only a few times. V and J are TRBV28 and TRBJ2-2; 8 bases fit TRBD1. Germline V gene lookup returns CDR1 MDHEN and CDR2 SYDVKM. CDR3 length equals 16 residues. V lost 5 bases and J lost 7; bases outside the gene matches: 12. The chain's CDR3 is CASSSVRDRFGGELFF. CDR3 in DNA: TGTGCCAGCAGTAGTGTTAGGGACAGGTTCGGCGGGGAGCTGTTTTTT.

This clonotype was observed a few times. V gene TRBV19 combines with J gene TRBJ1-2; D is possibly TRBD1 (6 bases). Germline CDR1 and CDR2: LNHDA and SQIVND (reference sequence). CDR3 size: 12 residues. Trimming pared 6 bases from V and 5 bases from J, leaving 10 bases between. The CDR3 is CASSRGRYGYTF. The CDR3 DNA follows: TGTGCCAGTAGCCGGGGGCGTTATGGCTACACCTTC.

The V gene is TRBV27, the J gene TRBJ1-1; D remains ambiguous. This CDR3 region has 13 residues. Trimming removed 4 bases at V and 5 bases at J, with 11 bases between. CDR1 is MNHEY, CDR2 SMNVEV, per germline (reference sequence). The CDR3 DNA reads TGTGCCAGCAGTTCCTGGGCGGAAACTGAAGCTTTCTTT. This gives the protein CASSSWAETEAFF.

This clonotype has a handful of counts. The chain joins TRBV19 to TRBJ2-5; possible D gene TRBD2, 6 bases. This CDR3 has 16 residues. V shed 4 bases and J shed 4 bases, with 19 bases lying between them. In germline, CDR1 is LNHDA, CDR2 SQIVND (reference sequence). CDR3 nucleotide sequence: TGTGCCAGTAGTAGTAAACCGGGGACTGCGCGAGAGACCCAGTACTTC. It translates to CASSSKPGTARETQYF.

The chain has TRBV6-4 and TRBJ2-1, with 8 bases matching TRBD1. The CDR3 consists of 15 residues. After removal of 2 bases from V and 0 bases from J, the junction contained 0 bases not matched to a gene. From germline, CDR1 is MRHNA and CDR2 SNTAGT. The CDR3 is CASSDGQGSYNEQFF. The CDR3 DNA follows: TGTGCCAGCAGTGACGGACAGGGCTCCTACAATGAGCAGTTCTTC.

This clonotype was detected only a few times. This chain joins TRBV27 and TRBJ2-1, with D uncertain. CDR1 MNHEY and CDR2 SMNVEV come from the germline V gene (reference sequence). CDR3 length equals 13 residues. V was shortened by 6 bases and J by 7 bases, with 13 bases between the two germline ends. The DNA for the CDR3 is TGTGCCAGCAGGACGTTTGTGGCTAATGAGCAGTTCTTC. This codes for CASRTFVANEQFF.

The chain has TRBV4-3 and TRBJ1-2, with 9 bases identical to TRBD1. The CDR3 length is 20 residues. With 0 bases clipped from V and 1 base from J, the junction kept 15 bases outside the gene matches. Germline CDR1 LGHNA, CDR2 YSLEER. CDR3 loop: CASSQDDMGTGGYLNYGYTF. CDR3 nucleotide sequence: TGCGCCAGCAGCCAAGATGATATGGGAACAGGGGGCTACCTTAACTATGGCTACACCTTC.

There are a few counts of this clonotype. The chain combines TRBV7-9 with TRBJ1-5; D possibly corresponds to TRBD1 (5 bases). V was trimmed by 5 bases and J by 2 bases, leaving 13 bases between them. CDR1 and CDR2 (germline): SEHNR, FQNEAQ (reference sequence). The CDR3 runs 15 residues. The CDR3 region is CASSPTGGGNQPQHF. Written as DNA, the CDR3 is TGTGCCAGCAGCCCAACGGGGGGGGGCAATCAGCCCCAGCATTTT.

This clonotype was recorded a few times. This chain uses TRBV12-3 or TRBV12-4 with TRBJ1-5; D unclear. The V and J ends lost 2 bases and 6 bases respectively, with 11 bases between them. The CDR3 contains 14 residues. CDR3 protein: CASSLRGYGQPQHF. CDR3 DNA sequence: TGTGCCAGCAGTTTACGAGGGTATGGTCAGCCCCAGCATTTT.

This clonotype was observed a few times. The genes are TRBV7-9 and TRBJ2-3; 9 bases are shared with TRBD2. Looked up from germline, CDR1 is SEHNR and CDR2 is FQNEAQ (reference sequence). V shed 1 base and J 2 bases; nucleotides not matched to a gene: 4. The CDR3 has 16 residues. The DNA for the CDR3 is TGTGCCAGCAGCTTAGTCCTAGCGGGACACACAGATACGCAGTATTTT. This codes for CASSLVLAGHTDTQYF.

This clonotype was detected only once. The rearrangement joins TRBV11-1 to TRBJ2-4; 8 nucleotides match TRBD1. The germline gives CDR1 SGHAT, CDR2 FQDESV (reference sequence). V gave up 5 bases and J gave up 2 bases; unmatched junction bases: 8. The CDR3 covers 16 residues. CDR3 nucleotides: TGTGCCAGCAGCCTAGGACAGGGCCTATCCAAAAACATTCAGTACTTC. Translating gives CASSLGQGLSKNIQYF.

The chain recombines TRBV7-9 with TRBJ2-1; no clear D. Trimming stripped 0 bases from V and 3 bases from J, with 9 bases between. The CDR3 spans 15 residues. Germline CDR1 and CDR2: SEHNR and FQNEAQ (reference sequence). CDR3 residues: CASSLALGDYNEQFF. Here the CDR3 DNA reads TGTGCCAGCAGCTTAGCGCTCGGAGACTACAATGAGCAGTTCTTC. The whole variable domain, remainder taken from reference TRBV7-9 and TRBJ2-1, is DTGVSQNPRHKITKRGQNVTFRCDPISEHNRLYWYRQTLGQGPEFLTYFQNEAQLEKSRLLSDRFSAERPKGSFSTLEIQRTEQGDSAMYLCASSLALGDYNEQFFGPGTRLTVL.

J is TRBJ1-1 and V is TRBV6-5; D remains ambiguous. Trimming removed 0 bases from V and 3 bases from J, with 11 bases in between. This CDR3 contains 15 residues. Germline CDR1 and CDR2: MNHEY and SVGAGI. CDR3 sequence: CASSYSRVSDTEAFF. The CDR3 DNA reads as TGTGCCAGCAGTTACTCGCGGGTATCGGACACTGAAGCTTTCTTT.

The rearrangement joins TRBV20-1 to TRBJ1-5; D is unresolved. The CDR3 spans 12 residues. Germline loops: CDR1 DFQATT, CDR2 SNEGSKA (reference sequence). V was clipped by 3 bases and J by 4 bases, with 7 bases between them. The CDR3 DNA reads TGCAGTGCTAGGCGCCAGAATCAGCCCCAGCATTTT. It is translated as CSARRQNQPQHF.

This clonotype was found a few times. Here the CDR3 DNA reads TGTGCCAGCAGCGAGGGACAGGAGAACACTGAAGCTTTCTTT. Its translation: CASSEGQENTEAFF. The V and J genes are TRBV7-2 and TRBJ1-1; 8 positions agree with TRBD1. Germline CDR1 and CDR2: SGHTA and FQGNSA. V shed 5 bases, J shed 1 base, and the junction held 3 bases outside the gene matches. This CDR3 region has 14 residues. Based on the CDR3 plus reference TRBV7-2 and TRBJ1-1, the full variable domain is GAGVSQSPSNKVTEKGKDVELRCDPISGHTALYWYRQSLGQGLEFLIYFQGNSAPDKSGLPSDRFSAERTGGSVSTLTIQRTQQEDSAVYLCASSEGQENTEAFFGQGTRLTVV.

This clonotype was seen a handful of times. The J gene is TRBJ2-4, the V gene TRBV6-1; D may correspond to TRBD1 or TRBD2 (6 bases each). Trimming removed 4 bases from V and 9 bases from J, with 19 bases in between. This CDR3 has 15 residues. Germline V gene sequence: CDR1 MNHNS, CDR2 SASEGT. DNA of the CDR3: TGTGCCAGCAGTGGGGCGGGGTTAGGGGGGAGCATTCAGTACTTC. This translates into CASSGAGLGGSIQYF.

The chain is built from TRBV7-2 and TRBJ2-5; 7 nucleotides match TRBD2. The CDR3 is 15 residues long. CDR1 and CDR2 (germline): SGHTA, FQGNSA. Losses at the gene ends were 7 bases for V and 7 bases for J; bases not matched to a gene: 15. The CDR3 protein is CASTVSASGPGTQYF. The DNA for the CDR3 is TGTGCCAGCACCGTGTCCGCTAGCGGCCCAGGGACCCAGTACTTC.

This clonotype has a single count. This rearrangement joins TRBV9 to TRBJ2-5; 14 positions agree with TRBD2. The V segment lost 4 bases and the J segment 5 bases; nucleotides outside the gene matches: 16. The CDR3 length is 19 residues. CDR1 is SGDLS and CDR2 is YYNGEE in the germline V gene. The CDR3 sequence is CASSCIDLPGLAGVETQYF. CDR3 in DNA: TGTGCCAGCAGCTGTATAGATCTTCCGGGACTAGCGGGAGTTGAGACCCAGTACTTC. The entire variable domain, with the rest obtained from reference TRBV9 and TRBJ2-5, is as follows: DSGVTQTPKHLITATGQRVTLRCSPRSGDLSVYWYQQSLDQGLQFLIQYYNGEERAKGNILERFSAQQFPDLHSELNLSSLELGDSALYFCASSCIDLPGLAGVETQYFGPGTRLLVL.

For the CDR3, the DNA is TGTGCCATCAGTGAGGCGGGAAAAGAGACCCAGTACTTC. This codes for CAISEAGKETQYF. J is TRBJ2-5 and V is TRBV10-3; TRBD2 might be the D (6 bases). V dropped 2 bases and J dropped 3 bases, with 7 bases sitting between them. This CDR3 contains 13 residues. Germline assignment: CDR1 ENHRY and CDR2 SYGVKD.